A single sample gave rise to the 18 T cell receptor beta chains below, sequenced in a study of blood T cell repertoires in COVID-19. Assay: immunoSEQ multiplex PCR; the TCRdb copy retains only in-frame clones and omits some. The sample lists around 100,000 clones, 87% seen once, with roughly 6% in the top ten. The sequenced sample was peripheral blood. These TCRs come from a human donor in a cohort sampled during active COVID-19.

To note about this clone: This sample also contains other DNA sequences that code for the same CDR3. The chain combines TRBV15 with TRBJ2-7, with no clear D. V lost 0 bases and J 4 bases, leaving 7 bases between the germline ends. This CDR3 comprises 13 residues. CDR1 and CDR2 (germline): LNHNV, YYDKDF (reference sequence). The CDR3 sequence: CATSRDTGYEQYF. CDR3 DNA sequence: TGTGCCACCAGCAGAGATACCGGGTACGAGCAGTACTTC.

The chain combines TRBV15 with TRBJ1-3; tentatively, D is TRBD1 (5 bases). The CDR3 is made up of 15 amino acids. Trimming pared 0 bases from V and 4 bases from J, leaving 10 bases between. From germline, CDR1 is LNHNV and CDR2 YYDKDF (reference sequence). This CDR3 reads CATSRERQKGNTIYF. CDR3 nucleotides: TGTGCCACCAGCAGAGAAAGACAGAAAGGAAACACCATATATTTT.

The chain is built from TRBV2 and TRBJ2-7; D may be TRBD2 (6 bases). The CDR3 has 12 residues. From germline, CDR1 is SNHLY and CDR2 FYNNEI. V lost 8 bases and J lost 6, with 14 bases in between. The CDR3 is CASEVWRGEQYF. The CDR3 DNA sequence: TGTGCCAGCGAGGTTTGGAGGGGCGAGCAGTACTTC.

The chain joins TRBV28 to TRBJ1-4; 7 bases are shared with TRBD1. CDR3 length equals 14 residues. Germline trimming cut 0 bases from V and 5 bases from J; bases unmatched to any gene: 0. Germline V gives CDR1 MDHEN, CDR2 SYDVKM. CDR3 residues: CASSLWDRNEKLFF. The CDR3 region has the DNA TGTGCCAGCAGTTTATGGGACAGGAATGAAAAACTGTTTTTT.

The gene calls are TRBV28 and TRBJ1-2, with unresolved D. The CDR3 runs to 14 residues. V shed 6 bases and J shed 2 bases, with 13 bases lying between them. Germline CDR1 reads MDHEN; CDR2 reads SYDVKM. In DNA, the CDR3 is TGTGCCAGCAGCTACATAACGGGAAACTATGGCTACACCTTC. This sequence encodes CASSYITGNYGYTF.

This sequence joins TRBV11-2 and TRBJ2-7; D possibly corresponds to TRBD1 (5 bases). Germline CDR1 and CDR2: SGHAT and FQNNGV. The CDR3 loop spans 11 amino acids. Trimming took 3 bases from V and 5 from J, leaving 5 bases between them. The DNA of the CDR3 is TGTGCCAGCAGCTTGGGGCACGAGCAGTACTTC. This gives the protein CASSLGHEQYF.

The V call is TRBV11-1, the J call TRBJ2-5; a possible D gene is TRBD2 (5 bases). CDR3 length equals 13 residues. Germline assignment: CDR1 SGHAT and CDR2 FQDESV (reference sequence). Trimming cost V 5 bases and J 5 bases, with 12 bases left between them. The CDR3 nucleotides are TGTGCCAGCAGCGGCGGGCCGCGGGAGACCCAGTACTTC. As protein: CASSGGPRETQYF.

This clone was seen more than once but under ten times. The rearrangement joins TRBV4-2 to TRBJ2-3; TRBD2 might be the D (6 bases). There are 17 residues in the CDR3. V shed 4 bases and J shed 0 bases, with 17 bases lying between them. Germline CDR1 and CDR2: LGHNA and YNFKEQ. CDR3 region: CASSRRVSGSSTDTQYF. The CDR3 DNA sequence: TGTGCCAGCAGCCGCCGGGTTAGCGGATCTAGCACAGATACGCAGTATTTT.

CDR3 region: CSVDRNTEAFF. CDR3 DNA: TGCAGCGTTGACAGAAACACTGAAGCTTTCTTT. The V and J genes are TRBV29-1 and TRBJ1-1; D is undetermined. Trimming shortened V by 3 bases and J by 2 bases, and 4 bases separated the two germline ends. The CDR3 runs 11 residues. Germline V gene data show CDR1 as SQVTM and CDR2 as ANQGSEA.

This chain joins TRBV5-1 and TRBJ1-3; D call uncertain. The V gene lost 0 bases and the J gene lost 2 bases, with 12 bases spanning the gap. Germline V gene data show CDR1 as SGHRS and CDR2 as YFSETQ. The CDR3 is made up of 16 amino acids. The DNA of the CDR3 is TGCGCCAGCAGCTTGGAGGTGGCTAGAGCTGGAAACACCATATATTTT. It is translated as CASSLEVARAGNTIYF.

There are a few counts of this clone. Other DNA sequences in the same sample also yield this CDR3. The V and J genes are TRBV4-1 and TRBJ2-7, with 9 bases identical to TRBD1. Germline trimming cut 4 bases from V and 4 bases from J; bases unmatched to any gene: 5. Germline CDR1 MGHRA, CDR2 YSYEKL. This CDR3 is built from 14 residues. CDR3 sequence: CASSPGTGTYEQYF. In nucleotides, the CDR3 is TGCGCCAGCAGCCCCGGGACAGGGACGTACGAGCAGTACTTC.

V is TRBV19 and J is TRBJ1-5; 9 positions agree with TRBD1. This CDR3 contains 16 residues. Germline trimming cut 5 bases from V and 0 bases from J; bases unmatched to any gene: 5. Per the germline V gene, CDR1 is LNHDA and CDR2 is SQIVND (reference sequence). This CDR3 is CASSVRQGGSNQPQHF. DNA of the CDR3: TGTGCCAGTAGTGTCAGACAGGGGGGTAGCAATCAGCCCCAGCATTTT. Combining the CDR3 with reference TRBV19 and TRBJ1-5 gives the whole variable domain DGGITQSPKYLFRKEGQNVTLSCEQNLNHDAMYWYRQDPGQGLRLIYYSQIVNDFQKGDIAEGYSVSREKKESFPLTVTSAQKNPTAFYLCASSVRQGGSNQPQHFGDGTRLSIL.

The chain uses TRBV4-2 and TRBJ2-7; TRBD2 aligns across 10 bases. J gave up 4 bases and V 0 bases, and 3 bases lay outside the gene matches. Germline V CDR1 and CDR2: LGHNA, YNFKEQ. This CDR3 has 15 amino acids. CDR3 DNA sequence: TGTGCCAGCAGCCAAGAGCCTAGCGGGGGTTACGAGCAGTACTTC. Its translation is CASSQEPSGGYEQYF.

The CDR3 DNA reads as TGTGCCACCAGCAGAGTTGGGGGGGGCACGGGCACAGATACGCAGTATTTT. It translates to CATSRVGGGTGTDTQYF. The rearrangement links TRBV15 to TRBJ2-3; D is perhaps TRBD2 (7 bases). CDR1 and CDR2 (germline): LNHNV, YYDKDF (reference sequence). V lost 1 base and J 1 base, leaving 15 bases between the germline ends. This CDR3 comprises 17 residues.

The rearrangement uses TRBV19 and TRBJ2-1, with D perhaps matching TRBD1 (5 bases). The CDR3 has 15 residues. Germline-derived CDR1 and CDR2 are LNHDA and SQIVND (reference sequence). The V and J ends lost 7 bases and 0 bases respectively, with 13 bases between them. The CDR3 here is CASTLGQSSYNEQFF. The CDR3 DNA reads as TGTGCCAGTACCCTCGGACAAAGCTCCTACAATGAGCAGTTCTTC.

CDR3 nucleotide sequence: TGTGCCAGCAGCGTACACCGTGGGACTAGCGGGATCCATGAGCAGTTCTTC. Protein sequence: CASSVHRGTSGIHEQFF. This chain links TRBV9 with TRBJ2-1, with 13 bases fitting TRBD2. Trimming took 1 base from V and 8 from J; bases not matched to a gene: 9. The CDR3 is 17 amino acids. Germline CDR1 is SGDLS and CDR2 is YYNGEE.

The chain is built from TRBV19 and TRBJ1-6; D is ambiguous. CDR1 is LNHDA and CDR2 is SQIVND in the germline V gene (reference sequence). The V gene lost 4 bases and the J gene lost 5 bases, with 12 bases spanning the gap. The CDR3 is 15 amino acids. The CDR3 nucleotides read TGTGCCAGTAGTAGACGGACGGGGAATAATTCACCCCTCCACTTT. Translated, it gives CASSRRTGNNSPLHF.

J is TRBJ2-2 and V is TRBV24-1; 9 positions agree with TRBD1. Trimming took 9 bases from V and 3 from J; bases not matched to a gene: 7. Germline assignment: CDR1 KGHDR and CDR2 SFDVKD. The CDR3 length is 15 residues. The CDR3 is CATSDRGSDTGELFF. CDR3 nucleotide sequence: TGTGCCACCTCTGACAGGGGGAGTGACACCGGGGAGCTGTTTTTT.